This is a list of T cell receptor beta chains from one sample in a study of cytomegalovirus exposure and HLA in healthy donors. Clones were sequenced by immunoSEQ multiplex PCR, and TCRdb holds only the in-frame ones, with some missing. This sample has 110,000 to 150,000 clones; 75% to 80% occur once, and the top ten carry 4.9%. The source material was PBMCs. These receptors were taken from a woman in her fifties or sixties in good health and CMV-seronegative. The CDR3 runs from the conserved cysteine through the conserved F or W. A D gene is named only where the DNA matches it firmly. Some rows mark clone size as missing; the rest say once, few, many or name a class of expanded clone.

J | D | size | V | DNA | CDR3
TRBJ1-2 | TRBD1 | - | TRBV28 | TGTGCCAGCAGTTTTCAGGGGGCGATGTACACCTTC | CASSFQGAMYTF
TRBJ1-6 | - | - | TRBV27 | TGTGCCAGCAGTCCCCTTCTGCCCGGTTCACCCCTCCACTTT | CASSPLLPGSPLHF
TRBJ1-1 | TRBD1 | - | TRBV11-2 | TGTGCCAGCAGCTTAGGTTACAGGGGGCTCACTGAAGCTTTCTTT | CASSLGYRGLTEAFF
TRBJ2-2 | TRBD1 | - | TRBV19 | TGTGCCAGTAGAACAACAGGGGTTTCCGGGGAGCTGTTTTTT | CASRTTGVSGELFF
TRBJ1-5 | - | - | TRBV28 | TGTGCCAGCAGGGGACTTACCGGCAATCAGCCCCAGCATTTT | CASRGLTGNQPQHF
TRBJ2-1 | - | - | TRBV21-1 | TGTGCCAGCAGCAAAAGCGGGTGGGGACAGGGGTTGAATGAGCAGTTCTTC | CASSKSGWGQGLNEQFF
TRBJ2-5 | TRBD2 | - | TRBV5-1 | TGCGCCAGCAGCGACACGGGGGGGCTCGAGACCCAGTACTTC | CASSDTGGLETQYF
TRBJ1-4 | TRBD1 | - | TRBV28 | TGTGCCAGCAGTAGACAGGGGGCTAATGAAAAACTGTTTTTT | CASSRQGANEKLFF
TRBJ2-5 | TRBD2 | - | TRBV29-1 | TGCAGCGTTGTTGGGCCAGCGGGGGGGCAAGAGACCCAGTACTTC | CSVVGPAGGQETQYF
TRBJ2-1 | - | - | TRBV9 | TGTGCCAGCAGCGTAGCTACGAGGGGGGGCCTCAATGAGCAGTTCTTC | CASSVATRGGLNEQFF
TRBJ1-2 | - | - | TRBV25-1 | TGTGCCAGCAGCCCCCATGGCCCGGGAATAGGTGGCTACACCTTC | CASSPHGPGIGGYTF
TRBJ2-7 | - | - | TRBV6-6 | TGTGCCAGCAGTTACTCCGTCGGTGATTCGGGGGACGAGCAGTACTTC | CASSYSVGDSGDEQYF
TRBJ2-5 | TRBD1 | - | TRBV13 | TGTGCCAGCAGCTTCCCGGGACAGCCTCAAGAGACCCAGTACTTC | CASSFPGQPQETQYF
TRBJ2-7 | TRBD1 | - | TRBV19 | TGTGCCAGTAGGGGACAGGAGGTCTACGAGCAGTACTTC | CASRGQEVYEQYF
TRBJ2-1 | - | - | TRBV30 | TGTGCCTGGAGTTATGGAGGGGGCCCCCCGTTCTTC | CAWSYGGGPPFF
TRBJ2-3 | TRBD2 | - | TRBV7-8 | TGTGCCAGCAGCTTTTCACTAGCGGGGGGGTTAGATACGCAGTATTTT | CASSFSLAGGLDTQYF
TRBJ1-6 | - | - | TRBV28 | TGTGCCAGCAGTTTATATGGAAGGGGATCCTATAATTCACCCCTCCACTTT | CASSLYGRGSYNSPLHF
TRBJ2-7 | TRBD1 | - | TRBV5-6 | TGTGCCAGCAGAATGGGACAGGGCTACGAGCAGTACTTC | CASRMGQGYEQYF
TRBJ2-5 | - | once | TRBV5-1 | TGCGCCAGCAACCACGCAGGGGCCCAATCCCAAAGGGTTTTATTAGAAGAGACCCAGTACTTC | CASNHAGAQSQRVLLEETQYF